This T cell receptor beta chain stems from a study of Tregs in tolerant kidney transplant recipients. Study findings and constraints: Tregs expanded with activated donor B cells seemed most donor-specific. The small number of patients limits these findings pending further validation.

Libraries were prepared by immunoSEQ multiplex PCR; TCRdb keeps only in-frame clonotypes and omits some of them. Found here are about 240,000 clones, around 82% of them singletons; the top ten hold around 0.68%. The CDR3 is made up of 16 amino acids. V was trimmed by 1 base and J by 4 bases, leaving 15 bases between them. Germline V gives CDR1 SGHDT, CDR2 YYEEEE. CD4+CD25+CD127- Tregs, CD4+CD25- non-Tregs, CD4 and CD8 cells were sorted. Turning to this clone: Its antigen is unknown.

The sample comprised CD4+ T cells from blood. The receptor comes from a human donor in good health. The chain combines TRBV5-6 with TRBJ2-1, with D possibly matching TRBD2 (6 bases). The CDR3 region is CASSLIGSRFYNEQFF. CDR3 sequence (DNA): TGTGCCAGCAGCTTGATCGGGAGCCGGTTTTACAATGAGCAGTTCTTC.